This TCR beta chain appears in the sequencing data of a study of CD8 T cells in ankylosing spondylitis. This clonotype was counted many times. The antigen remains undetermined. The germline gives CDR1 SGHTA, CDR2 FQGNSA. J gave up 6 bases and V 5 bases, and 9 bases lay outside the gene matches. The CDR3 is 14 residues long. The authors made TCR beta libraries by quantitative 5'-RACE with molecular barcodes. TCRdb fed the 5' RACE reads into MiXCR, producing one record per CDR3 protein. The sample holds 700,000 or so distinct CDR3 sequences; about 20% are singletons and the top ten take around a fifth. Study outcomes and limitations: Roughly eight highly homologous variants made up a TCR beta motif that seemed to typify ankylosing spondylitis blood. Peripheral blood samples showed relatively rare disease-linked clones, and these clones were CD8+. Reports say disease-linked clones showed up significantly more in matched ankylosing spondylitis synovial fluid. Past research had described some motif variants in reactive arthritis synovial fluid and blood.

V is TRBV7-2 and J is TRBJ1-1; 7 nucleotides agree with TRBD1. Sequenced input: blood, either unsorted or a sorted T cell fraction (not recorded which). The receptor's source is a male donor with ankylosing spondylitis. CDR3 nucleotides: TGTGCCAGCAGCACCAGACAGGGAGGCGCTGAAGCTTTCTTT. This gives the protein CASSTRQGGAEAFF.